This TCR beta chain is drawn from a study of preoperative IRX-2 immunotherapy in early breast cancer. The sample's treatment: preoperative locoregional IRX-2 cytokine immunotherapy. This phase Ib study tested locoregional IRX-2 cytokine immunotherapy given before surgery. Produced via immunoSEQ multiplex PCR; TCRdb's table is partial and in-frame only. The sample has around 10,000 clones; roughly 80% are singletons. CDR3 length: 14 residues. The V end lost 4 bases, the J end lost 3 bases, and 12 bases lay between the germline ends. Germline V CDR1 and CDR2: LNHNV, YYDKDF (reference sequence). The sequence was collected from a human donor with breast cancer. The rearrangement uses TRBV15 and TRBJ1-2, with a possible D match to TRBD1 (6 bases). The material sequenced was lymph node tissue, taken before IRX-2 immunotherapy. CDR3 sequence reads: CATSIEQGDYGYTF. CDR3 sequence (DNA): TGTGCCACCAGCATTGAACAGGGAGACTATGGCTACACCTTC.